The entry that follows covers one TCR beta chain sequence. This sample stems from a study of T cells in localized non-small cell lung cancer. This table comes from immunoSEQ multiplex PCR, and its TCRdb copy is limited to in-frame clones, with some not included. Of 75,000 to 95,000 clones listed, around 81% were seen once; the top ten hold 15% to 20%. Germline V gene data show CDR1 as LNHDA and CDR2 as SQIVND (reference sequence). CDR3 length: 16 residues. The V segment lost 3 bases and the J segment 0 bases; nucleotides outside the gene matches: 8. Sequences were derived from PBMCs, sampled before any cancer treatment. This TCR was sampled from a man aged 35 to 69 with stage II squamous cell lung carcinoma. The chain carries TRBV19 and TRBJ2-7, with 7 bases aligning to TRBD2. CDR3 sequence reads: CASSIRTGGISYEQYF. In DNA, the CDR3 is TGTGCCAGTAGTATTAGAACGGGAGGAATCTCCTACGAGCAGTACTTC.